The 23 T cell receptor beta chains below all came from one sample that was sequenced in a study of response to subunit inactivated influenza vaccine. TCRdb recomputed calls from the RT-PCR reads with MiXCR, one row per CDR3 protein. The data hold 500,000 to 650,000 distinct CDR3 sequences, with 7.5% to 8.5% observed a single time. The material was PBMCs from blood, obtained less than 30 months after vaccination. The source of these receptors is a man aged 45 to 75 who received an inactivated influenza vaccine.

The chain combines TRBV5-1 with TRBJ1-1; 10 bases match TRBD1. Per the germline V gene, CDR1 is SGHRS and CDR2 is YFSETQ. V shed 4 bases, J shed 4 bases, and the junction held 4 bases outside the gene matches. The CDR3 is made up of 14 amino acids. The CDR3 DNA sequence: TGCGCCAGCAGCAATGGACAGGGGGGCACTGAAGCTTTCTTT. This codes for CASSNGQGGTEAFF.

This clonotype was seen only a few times. The chain is built from TRBV3-1 and TRBJ2-2; D is unclear. Germline assignment: CDR1 LGHDT and CDR2 YNNKEL (reference sequence). CDR3 size: 16 residues. V was trimmed by 4 bases and J by 2 bases, leaving 14 bases between them. CDR3 nucleotide sequence: TGTGCCAGCAGCCCAACGTTCCGGTCCAACACCGGGGAGCTGTTTTTT. Amino acid sequence: CASSPTFRSNTGELFF.

V and J are TRBV5-1 and TRBJ2-7; D remains ambiguous. V was trimmed by 0 bases and J by 0 bases, leaving 13 bases between them. The CDR3 loop spans 16 amino acids. In germline, CDR1 is SGHRS, CDR2 YFSETQ. The CDR3: CASSLVARQSSYEQYF. The CDR3 region has the DNA TGCGCCAGCAGCTTGGTTGCGCGGCAGAGCTCCTACGAGCAGTACTTC.

This clonotype appeared many times. The chain recombines TRBV2 with TRBJ2-3; D gene ambiguous. V was trimmed by 2 bases and J by 4 bases, leaving 4 bases between them. The CDR3 runs 12 residues. Germline V CDR1 and CDR2: SNHLY, FYNNEI. CDR3 sequence: CASSEFSDTQYF. CDR3 DNA sequence: TGTGCCAGCAGTGAATTCTCAGATACGCAGTATTTT. Variable domain in full (rest from reference TRBV2 and TRBJ2-3): EPEVTQTPSHQVTQMGQEVILRCVPISNHLYFYWYRQILGQKVEFLVSFYNNEISEKSEIFDDQFSVERPDGSNFTLKIRSTKLEDSAMYFCASSEFSDTQYFGPGTRLTVL.

This chain links TRBV12-3 or TRBV12-4 with TRBJ2-5; 7 nucleotides match TRBD1. The length of the CDR3 is 14 residues. V was clipped by 3 bases and J by 3 bases; unmatched bases: 4. The CDR3 sequence is CASSFLDREETQYF. The CDR3 region has the DNA TGTGCCAGCAGTTTTCTTGACAGGGAAGAGACCCAGTACTTC.

This clonotype has just a few counts. The gene calls are TRBV5-6 and TRBJ2-1; D is possibly TRBD1 (6 bases). The V and J ends lost 1 base and 3 bases respectively, with 14 bases between them. The germline V gene has CDR1 SGHDT and CDR2 YYEEEE. The CDR3 is 16 amino acids. DNA of the CDR3: TGTGCCAGCAGCTTGCTCAGGGGTAGTAGCTACAATGAGCAGTTCTTC. It is translated as CASSLLRGSSYNEQFF.

The chain couples TRBV20-1 to TRBJ1-1, with TRBD1 identical over 7 bases. Germline-derived CDR1 and CDR2 are DFQATT and SNEGSKA (reference sequence). The CDR3 has 12 residues. V was pared by 4 bases and J by 3 bases, with 2 bases of the junction left unmatched. The CDR3 is CSATTGDTEAFF. The CDR3, as DNA: TGCAGTGCTACAACAGGGGACACTGAAGCTTTCTTT.

This clonotype was seen repeatedly, ten times or more. The genes are TRBV12-3 or TRBV12-4 and TRBJ1-5; possible D gene TRBD1, 6 bases. This CDR3 spans 13 amino acids. The V and J ends lost 8 bases and 2 bases respectively, with 10 bases between them. The CDR3 bases are TGTGCCAGCTCAGCAGGGGGCAATCAGCCCCAGCATTTT. Protein product: CASSAGGNQPQHF.

The chain recombines TRBV5-1 with TRBJ1-2; D may be TRBD1 (6 bases). The CDR3 runs to 13 residues. The germline V and J ends were trimmed by 2 bases and 8 bases, with 13 bases remaining between them. The germline gives CDR1 SGHRS, CDR2 YFSETQ. The CDR3 coding sequence is TGCGCCAGCAGCTTTACAACAGGGCAGGGCTACACCTTC. This translates into CASSFTTGQGYTF. Filled out from reference TRBV5-1 and TRBJ1-2, the complete variable domain reads KAGVTQTPRYLIKTRGQQVTLSCSPISGHRSVSWYQQTPGQGLQFLFEYFSETQRNKGNFPGRFSGRQFSNSRSEMNVSTLELGDSALYLCASSFTTGQGYTFGSGTRLTVV.

This clonotype was seen a handful of times. V is TRBV3-1 and J is TRBJ1-4, with no clear D. The V end was cut by 1 base, the J end by 11 bases, with 8 bases between. CDR1 and CDR2 (germline): LGHDT, YNNKEL (reference sequence). The CDR3 is 12 residues long. The CDR3 coding sequence is TGTGCCAGCAGCCAAGGGGCTGGGAAACTGTTTTTT. Protein product: CASSQGAGKLFF.

This clonotype was seen ten or more times. The chain has TRBV5-1 and TRBJ2-3, with 7 bases that match TRBD1. From germline, CDR1 is SGHRS and CDR2 YFSETQ. The CDR3 has 16 residues. V shed 0 bases, J shed 2 bases, and the junction held 6 bases outside the gene matches. CDR3 residues: CASSLETGAITDTQYF. The CDR3 region has the DNA TGCGCCAGCAGCTTGGAAACAGGGGCCATCACAGATACGCAGTATTTT.

V usage is TRBV5-1 and J usage is TRBJ2-7; 11 nucleotides align to TRBD1. Germline loops: CDR1 SGHRS, CDR2 YFSETQ. J gave up 5 bases and V 4 bases, and 5 bases lay outside the gene matches. This CDR3 has 14 residues. As DNA, the CDR3 is TGCGCCAGCAGCCCGGGACAGGGGGACCACGAGCAGTACTTC. It encodes CASSPGQGDHEQYF.

This clonotype was seen repeatedly, ten times or more. At one end the junction does not follow the germline gene, possibly because of a read error. V and J are TRBV5-1 and TRBJ2-7; TRBD1 agrees at 10 bases. CDR3 length equals 17 residues. Germline loops: CDR1 SGHRS, CDR2 YFSETQ. The DNA for the CDR3 is TGCGCCAGCAGGTTGGCACCGGGACAGGGGTTTGCCTACGAGCAGTACTTC. Translating gives CASRLAPGQGFAYEQYF.

At least ten counts were recorded for this clonotype. The rearrangement joins TRBV3-1 to TRBJ2-7; 11 nucleotides match TRBD2. The CDR3 runs 13 residues. CDR1 and CDR2 from the germline V gene are LGHDT and YNNKEL (reference sequence). V lost 8 bases and J lost 0; bases outside the gene matches: 0. The CDR3 DNA reads TGTGCCAGCGGGACTAGCGGCTCCTACGAGCAGTACTTC. Translated: CASGTSGSYEQYF.

The chain joins TRBV24-1 to TRBJ2-1; 11 nucleotides match TRBD1. The CDR3 length is 15 residues. CDR1 is KGHDR and CDR2 is SFDVKD in the germline V gene. With V trimmed by 9 bases and J by 7 bases, 10 bases remained unmatched. This chain's CDR3 is CATQKPGQGGNEQFF. CDR3 in DNA: TGTGCCACCCAGAAGCCGGGACAGGGGGGGAATGAGCAGTTCTTC.

This clonotype turned up a few times. This chain connects TRBV30 to TRBJ2-2; D not certain. CDR1 is GTSNPN, CDR2 SVGIG, per germline (reference sequence). Trimming took off 0 bases at V and 6 bases at J, with 2 bases between the two ends. This CDR3 has 11 residues. CDR3 amino acids: CAWSVAGELFF. The CDR3 DNA reads TGTGCCTGGAGTGTCGCCGGGGAGCTGTTTTTT.

This clonotype came up a few times. This chain connects TRBV7-8 to TRBJ2-5; a weak D match, TRBD2 (5 bases). The V gene lost 3 bases and the J gene lost 6 bases, with 11 bases spanning the gap. Germline V gene data show CDR1 as SGHVS and CDR2 as FQNEAQ. CDR3 length: 13 residues. DNA for the CDR3: TGTGCCAGCAGCTTGGCGGGCCCGCAGACCCAGTACTTC. Translated: CASSLAGPQTQYF.

The chain joins TRBV12-3 or TRBV12-4 to TRBJ1-5; D may be TRBD1 (6 bases). V was trimmed by 4 bases and J by 8 bases, leaving 12 bases between them. The CDR3 is 13 amino acids. In nucleotides, the CDR3 is TGTGCCAGCAGTTGGGGGGCGCGAGAGCCCCAGCATTTT. Translation gives CASSWGAREPQHF.

This clonotype turned up a few times. V usage is TRBV4-1 and J usage is TRBJ2-7, with TRBD1 matching over 10 bases. Germline V lookup: CDR1 MGHRA, CDR2 YSYEKL. The CDR3 is 16 residues long. V trimming: 4 bases; J trimming: 2 bases; junction bases outside the gene matches: 8. CDR3 coding DNA: TGCGCCAGCAGCCGGTCCGGGACAGGGGATCCCTACGAGCAGTACTTC. It codes for CASSRSGTGDPYEQYF.

The chain joins TRBV27 to TRBJ1-5; 7 bases map to TRBD1. V lost 6 bases and J lost 6; bases outside the gene matches: 11. The CDR3 totals 15 residues. The germline V gene encodes CDR1 MNHEY and CDR2 SMNVEV (reference sequence). In nucleotides, the CDR3 is TGTGCCAGCAGGTCCTCCCCGACAGGGCTTCAGCCCCAGCATTTT. Protein: CASRSSPTGLQPQHF.

This clonotype appeared a single time. The chain has TRBV29-1 and TRBJ2-2; D is uncertain. Germline loops: CDR1 SQVTM, CDR2 ANQGSEA. V gave up 5 bases and J gave up 0 bases, with 7 bases separating them. This CDR3 spans 13 amino acids. CDR3 residues: CSVRYANTGELFF. In DNA, the CDR3 is TGCAGCGTTCGTTACGCGAACACCGGGGAGCTGTTTTTT.

The J gene is TRBJ2-4, the V gene TRBV6-4, with 8 bases matching TRBD1. The germline V gene has CDR1 MRHNA and CDR2 SNTAGT. Trimming took 3 bases from V and 4 from J; bases not matched to a gene: 14. CDR3 length equals 18 residues. This CDR3 reads CASSDGDRQLRRKNIQYF. Written as DNA, the CDR3 is TGTGCCAGCAGTGATGGGGACAGGCAGCTTAGGCGGAAAAACATTCAGTACTTC.

This clonotype was counted only a few times. The V gene is TRBV20-1, the J gene TRBJ2-7; D is uncertain. The V and J ends lost 1 base and 4 bases respectively, with 11 bases between them. The CDR3 length is 13 residues. CDR1 and CDR2 (germline): DFQATT, SNEGSKA (reference sequence). The CDR3 DNA sequence: TGCAGTGCTAGAGGACGTGGAAAGTACGAGCAGTACTTC. It is translated as CSARGRGKYEQYF.